Here is one T cell receptor beta chain with its context. The data belong to a study of blood T cell repertoires in COVID-19. Original analysis: Reference gene primers were amplified, and this amplification served to estimate nucleated cell counts. This table comes from immunoSEQ multiplex PCR, and its TCRdb copy is limited to in-frame clones, with some not included. V and J calls and clone size are given by that table; D and trimming were obtained from the DNA. The sample lists about 160,000 clones; 85% were seen once. V lost 3 bases and J 0 bases, leaving 17 bases between the germline ends. The CDR3 length is 17 residues. Germline V gives CDR1 MNHNS, CDR2 SASEGT.

The sample was peripheral blood. The receptor was isolated from a woman aged 55-70 years with COVID-19, enrolled during active disease. This chain uses TRBV6-1 with TRBJ1-2; the D gene is possibly TRBD1 (6 bases). The CDR3 loop reads CASSDGTRTMTNYGYTF. The CDR3 nucleotides read TGTGCCAGCAGTGACGGGACAAGGACGATGACTAACTATGGCTACACCTTC.